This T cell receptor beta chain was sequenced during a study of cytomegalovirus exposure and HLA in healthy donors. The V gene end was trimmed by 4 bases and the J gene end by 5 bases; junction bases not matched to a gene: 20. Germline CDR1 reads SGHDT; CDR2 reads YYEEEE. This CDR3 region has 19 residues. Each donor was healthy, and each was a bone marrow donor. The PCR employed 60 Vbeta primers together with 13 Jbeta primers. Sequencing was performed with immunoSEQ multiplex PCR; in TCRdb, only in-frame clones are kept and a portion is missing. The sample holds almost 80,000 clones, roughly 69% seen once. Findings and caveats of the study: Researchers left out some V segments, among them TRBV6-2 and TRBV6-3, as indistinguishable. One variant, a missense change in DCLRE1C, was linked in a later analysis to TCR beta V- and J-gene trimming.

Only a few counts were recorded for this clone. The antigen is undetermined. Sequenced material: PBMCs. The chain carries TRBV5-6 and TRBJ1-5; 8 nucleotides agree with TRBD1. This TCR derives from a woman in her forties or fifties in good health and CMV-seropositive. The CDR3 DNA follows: TGTGCCAGCAGCAGTAGCCGGGACAGGAGCCCGTGGGAGGATCAGCCCCAGCATTTT. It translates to CASSSSRDRSPWEDQPQHF.